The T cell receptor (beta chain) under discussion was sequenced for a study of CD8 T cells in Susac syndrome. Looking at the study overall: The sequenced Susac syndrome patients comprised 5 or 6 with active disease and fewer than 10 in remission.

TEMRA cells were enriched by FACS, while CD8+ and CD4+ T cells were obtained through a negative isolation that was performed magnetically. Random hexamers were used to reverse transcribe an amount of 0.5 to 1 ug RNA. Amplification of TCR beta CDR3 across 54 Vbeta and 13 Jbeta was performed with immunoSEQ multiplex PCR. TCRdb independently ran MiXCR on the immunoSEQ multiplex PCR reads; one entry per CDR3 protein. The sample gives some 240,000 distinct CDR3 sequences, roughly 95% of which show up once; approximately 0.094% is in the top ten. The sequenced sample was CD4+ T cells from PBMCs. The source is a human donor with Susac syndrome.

CDR3 sequence (DNA): TGCAGTGCTAGTCGGGCAACCGGGGAGCTGTTTTTT. Translation gives CSASRATGELFF. The V call is TRBV20-1, the J call TRBJ2-2; D is undetermined. V lost 3 bases and J lost 5, with 7 bases in between. CDR1 and CDR2 (germline): DFQATT, SNEGSKA (reference sequence). The CDR3 runs to 12 residues.